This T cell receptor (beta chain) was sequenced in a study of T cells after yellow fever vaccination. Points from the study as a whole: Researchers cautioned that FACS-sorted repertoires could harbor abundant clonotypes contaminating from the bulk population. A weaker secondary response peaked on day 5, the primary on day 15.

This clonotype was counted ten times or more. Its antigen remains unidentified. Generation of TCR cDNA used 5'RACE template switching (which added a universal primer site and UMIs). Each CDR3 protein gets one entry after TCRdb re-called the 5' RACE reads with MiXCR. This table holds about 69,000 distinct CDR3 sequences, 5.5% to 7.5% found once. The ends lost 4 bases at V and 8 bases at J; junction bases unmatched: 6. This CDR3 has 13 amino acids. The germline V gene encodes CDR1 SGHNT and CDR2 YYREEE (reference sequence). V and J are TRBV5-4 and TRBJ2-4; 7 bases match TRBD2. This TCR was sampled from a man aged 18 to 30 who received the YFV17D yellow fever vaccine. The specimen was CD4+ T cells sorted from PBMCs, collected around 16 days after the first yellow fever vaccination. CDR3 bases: TGTGCCAGCAGCAAACTAGCGTCGGACATTCAGTACTTC. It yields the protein CASSKLASDIQYF.